These T cell receptor beta chains were read from a single sample in a study of Ad26.COV2.S vaccination and SARS-CoV-2 variants. Clones were read by immunoSEQ multiplex PCR, and TCRdb kept only the in-frame ones, dropping some. The data show some 370,000 clones, about four fifths seen once. This specimen was peripheral blood, taken in a trial of Ad26.COV2.S vaccine versus placebo. The receptors were sampled from a person between 18 and 65 years old who received the Ad26.COV2.S COVID-19 vaccine or a placebo. Both conserved end residues are part of each CDR3. Fields, in order: V gene, J gene, clone size, D gene, CDR3 protein, CDR3 DNA. The D gene is left open where the match is weak. Not every row has a clone size; where given, it reads once, few, many or a size class.

v_gene: TRBV5-1
j_gene: TRBJ2-1
abundance: -
d_gene: TRBD2
CDR3aa: CASSLSGGRGYNEQFF
CDR3nt: TGCGCCAGCAGCTTGTCAGGCGGGAGGGGGTACAATGAGCAGTTCTTC

v_gene: TRBV3-1/TRBV3-2
j_gene: TRBJ2-7
abundance: -
d_gene: TRBD2
CDR3aa: CASSQRGDYEQYF
CDR3nt: TGTGCCAGCAGCCAACGGGGGGACTACGAGCAGTACTTC

v_gene: TRBV9
j_gene: TRBJ1-3
abundance: -
d_gene: TRBD1
CDR3aa: CASSVGTGGSTIYF
CDR3nt: TGTGCCAGCAGCGTAGGGACAGGGGGCAGCACCATATATTTT

v_gene: TRBV6-6
j_gene: TRBJ1-4
abundance: -
d_gene: TRBD1
CDR3aa: CASSTGQGNEKLFF
CDR3nt: TGTGCCAGCAGTACCGGACAGGGTAATGAAAAACTGTTTTTT

v_gene: TRBV29-1
j_gene: TRBJ1-2
abundance: -
d_gene: -
CDR3aa: CSVVGTRYGYTF
CDR3nt: TGCAGCGTTGTGGGGACTAGGTATGGCTACACCTTC

v_gene: TRBV6-5
j_gene: TRBJ2-3
abundance: -
d_gene: -
CDR3aa: CASRYDPQRPDTQYF
CDR3nt: TGTGCCAGCAGATACGATCCCCAAAGGCCAGATACGCAGTATTTT

v_gene: TRBV11-2
j_gene: TRBJ2-1
abundance: -
d_gene: -
CDR3aa: CASSLGAGSYNEQFF
CDR3nt: TGTGCCAGCAGCTTAGGGGCGGGCTCCTACAATGAGCAGTTCTTC

v_gene: TRBV6-1
j_gene: TRBJ1-2
abundance: once
d_gene: TRBD1
CDR3aa: CASMPGPGTGFGYTF
CDR3nt: TGTGCCAGTATGCCCGGTCCCGGGACAGGGTTTGGCTACACCTTC

v_gene: TRBV15
j_gene: TRBJ2-3
abundance: -
d_gene: -
CDR3aa: CATSLLGRDTQYF
CDR3nt: TGTGCCACCAGTTTACTCGGGAGAGATACGCAGTATTTT

v_gene: TRBV10-3
j_gene: TRBJ2-1
abundance: -
d_gene: -
CDR3aa: CAISEVPGSEQFF
CDR3nt: TGTGCCATCAGTGAGGTACCGGGGTCTGAGCAGTTCTTC

v_gene: TRBV7-9
j_gene: TRBJ2-7
abundance: -
d_gene: TRBD2
CDR3aa: CASSSTSSTSGSYEQYF
CDR3nt: TGTGCCAGCAGCTCGACTAGCTCGACTAGCGGGAGCTACGAGCAGTACTTC

v_gene: TRBV30
j_gene: TRBJ1-1
abundance: -
d_gene: -
CDR3aa: CAWSVLVGRTEAFF
CDR3nt: TGTGCCTGGAGTGTATTAGTTGGTAGGACTGAAGCTTTCTTT

v_gene: TRBV15
j_gene: TRBJ2-5
abundance: -
d_gene: -
CDR3aa: CATSRDHYVETQYF
CDR3nt: TGTGCCACCAGCAGAGATCATTACGTAGAGACCCAGTACTTC

v_gene: TRBV5-6
j_gene: TRBJ2-1
abundance: once
d_gene: -
CDR3aa: CASSLEGPRKQFF
CDR3nt: TGTGCCAGCAGCTTGGAAGGGCCCCGGAAGCAGTTCTTC

v_gene: TRBV3-1/TRBV3-2
j_gene: TRBJ2-7
abundance: -
d_gene: -
CDR3aa: CASSLGTVSYEQYF
CDR3nt: TGTGCCAGCAGCCTCGGGACGGTTTCCTACGAGCAGTACTTC

v_gene: TRBV7-2
j_gene: TRBJ2-1
abundance: -
d_gene: -
CDR3aa: CASSLVGKVNEQFF
CDR3nt: TGTGCCAGCAGCTTAGTAGGGAAGGTTAATGAGCAGTTCTTC

v_gene: TRBV2
j_gene: TRBJ2-7
abundance: -
d_gene: -
CDR3aa: CASRPDSHISSYEQYF
CDR3nt: TGTGCCAGCAGGCCCGACAGCCACATATCATCCTACGAGCAGTACTTC

v_gene: TRBV2
j_gene: TRBJ2-1
abundance: -
d_gene: -
CDR3aa: CASRGLGLYNEQFF
CDR3nt: TGTGCCAGCAGGGGATTGGGTCTTTACAATGAGCAGTTCTTC

v_gene: TRBV10-3
j_gene: TRBJ2-5
abundance: -
d_gene: TRBD2
CDR3aa: CATSRREGTQYF
CDR3nt: TGTGCCACCAGCCGAAGGGAGGGGACCCAGTACTTC

v_gene: TRBV6-5
j_gene: TRBJ1-2
abundance: -
d_gene: -
CDR3aa: CASSYSRQGNGYTF
CDR3nt: TGTGCCAGCAGTTACTCGAGGCAGGGGAACGGCTACACCTTC

v_gene: TRBV6-5
j_gene: TRBJ1-1
abundance: -
d_gene: -
CDR3aa: CASSRVGSGEAFF
CDR3nt: TGTGCCAGCAGTCGTGTAGGGTCGGGTGAAGCTTTCTTT

v_gene: TRBV18
j_gene: TRBJ1-1
abundance: few
d_gene: -
CDR3aa: CASSPSVSTEAFF
CDR3nt: TGTGCCAGCTCACCTTCGGTGAGCACTGAAGCTTTCTTT

v_gene: TRBV7-2
j_gene: TRBJ2-3
abundance: -
d_gene: -
CDR3aa: CASSFSGATDTQYF
CDR3nt: TGTGCCAGCAGCTTTAGCGGAGCCACAGATACGCAGTATTTT

v_gene: TRBV7-3
j_gene: TRBJ1-1
abundance: -
d_gene: -
CDR3aa: CASSLGGAAAEAFF
CDR3nt: TGTGCCAGCAGCTTAGGGGGCGCGGCGGCTGAAGCTTTCTTT

v_gene: TRBV18
j_gene: TRBJ2-2
abundance: few
d_gene: -
CDR3aa: CASAGQLNTGELFF
CDR3nt: TGTGCCTCCGCGGGACAGCTAAACACCGGGGAGCTGTTTTTT

v_gene: TRBV4-3
j_gene: TRBJ1-4
abundance: -
d_gene: TRBD1
CDR3aa: CASSQDHTGASLGEKLFF
CDR3nt: TGCGCCAGCAGCCAAGACCACACAGGGGCTAGCTTGGGGGAAAAACTGTTTTTT

v_gene: TRBV5-1
j_gene: TRBJ2-7
abundance: once
d_gene: -
CDR3aa: CASSFKGGSEQYF
CDR3nt: TGCGCCAGCAGCTTCAAGGGCGGTAGCGAGCAGTACTTC

v_gene: TRBV19
j_gene: TRBJ1-5
abundance: once
d_gene: -
CDR3aa: CASSPDSAPPQHF
CDR3nt: TGTGCCAGTAGCCCGGACAGCGCTCCGCCCCAGCATTTT

v_gene: TRBV12-5
j_gene: TRBJ1-2
abundance: -
d_gene: -
CDR3aa: CASGGDGYTF
CDR3nt: TGTGCTAGTGGGGGAGATGGCTACACCTTC

v_gene: TRBV10-3
j_gene: TRBJ2-7
abundance: -
d_gene: TRBD1
CDR3aa: CAISPPGQHYEQYF
CDR3nt: TGTGCCATCAGTCCCCCGGGACAGCACTACGAGCAGTACTTC

v_gene: TRBV6-6
j_gene: TRBJ1-3
abundance: -
d_gene: TRBD1
CDR3aa: CASSRQGPIASGNTIYF
CDR3nt: TGTGCCAGCAGTCGACAGGGACCGATAGCCTCTGGAAACACCATATATTTT

v_gene: TRBV9
j_gene: TRBJ1-2
abundance: -
d_gene: -
CDR3aa: CASSVNQGGSGYTF
CDR3nt: TGTGCCAGCAGCGTAAATCAGGGAGGTAGTGGCTACACCTTC

v_gene: TRBV7-9
j_gene: TRBJ1-3
abundance: many
d_gene: -
CDR3aa: CASSLGAGSDGNTIYF
CDR3nt: TGTGCCAGCAGCTTGGGGGCAGGGTCTGACGGAAACACCATATATTTT

v_gene: TRBV25-1
j_gene: TRBJ1-1
abundance: -
d_gene: -
CDR3aa: CASRSFEDTEAFF
CDR3nt: TGTGCCAGCAGGAGTTTCGAAGACACTGAAGCTTTCTTT

v_gene: TRBV6-2/TRBV6-3
j_gene: TRBJ2-1
abundance: -
d_gene: -
CDR3aa: CASSLLDPSYNEQFF
CDR3nt: TGTGCCAGCAGTTTACTTGATCCTTCCTACAATGAGCAGTTCTTC

v_gene: TRBV7-9
j_gene: TRBJ2-7
abundance: -
d_gene: TRBD1
CDR3aa: CASSLGRWTGGSYEQYF
CDR3nt: TGTGCCAGCAGCTTAGGACGGTGGACAGGGGGTAGCTACGAGCAGTACTTC

v_gene: TRBV11-3
j_gene: TRBJ2-1
abundance: -
d_gene: -
CDR3aa: CASSLDLGYNLEQFF
CDR3nt: TGTGCCAGCAGCTTAGATCTTGGCTATAATCTTGAGCAGTTCTTC

v_gene: TRBV7-9
j_gene: TRBJ1-1
abundance: -
d_gene: TRBD1
CDR3aa: CASSLVKYRGGTEAFF
CDR3nt: TGTGCCAGCAGCTTAGTCAAATACAGGGGGGGAACTGAAGCTTTCTTT

v_gene: TRBV7-2
j_gene: TRBJ1-2
abundance: -
d_gene: -
CDR3aa: CASSLAGPYGYTF
CDR3nt: TGTGCCAGCAGCTTAGCGGGGCCATATGGCTACACCTTC

v_gene: TRBV27
j_gene: TRBJ2-3
abundance: -
d_gene: -
CDR3aa: CASSPGLYPTQYF
CDR3nt: TGTGCCAGCAGTCCCGGACTTTACCCAACGCAGTATTTT

v_gene: TRBV10-1
j_gene: TRBJ2-1
abundance: -
d_gene: -
CDR3aa: CASSEPRDPPYNEQFF
CDR3nt: TGCGCCAGCAGTGAGCCTCGGGACCCCCCATACAATGAGCAGTTCTTC

v_gene: TRBV5-1
j_gene: TRBJ1-3
abundance: -
d_gene: -
CDR3aa: CASSLEAIGNTIYF
CDR3nt: TGCGCCAGCAGCTTGGAGGCAATTGGAAACACCATATATTTT

v_gene: TRBV19
j_gene: TRBJ1-2
abundance: once
d_gene: TRBD1
CDR3aa: CASSPLYGTGDGYTF
CDR3nt: TGTGCCAGTAGTCCCCTTTACGGGACAGGGGACGGCTACACCTTC

v_gene: TRBV15
j_gene: TRBJ2-7
abundance: -
d_gene: -
CDR3aa: CATSRGQDPTYEQYF
CDR3nt: TGTGCCACCAGCAGAGGACAGGACCCGACCTACGAGCAGTACTTC

v_gene: TRBV18
j_gene: TRBJ1-1
abundance: -
d_gene: -
CDR3aa: CASSPAGANTEAFF
CDR3nt: TGTGCCAGCTCACCGGCAGGGGCGAACACTGAAGCTTTCTTT

v_gene: TRBV6-5
j_gene: TRBJ2-5
abundance: -
d_gene: -
CDR3aa: CASSYHRGTRETQYF
CDR3nt: TGTGCCAGCAGTTACCATCGAGGCACCCGAGAGACCCAGTACTTC

v_gene: TRBV7-2
j_gene: TRBJ2-3
abundance: -
d_gene: -
CDR3aa: CASSLGPSSAVGENTQYF
CDR3nt: TGTGCCAGCAGCTTAGGGCCCTCGTCGGCGGTCGGGGAGAATACGCAGTATTTT

v_gene: TRBV2
j_gene: TRBJ1-5
abundance: -
d_gene: TRBD1
CDR3aa: CASDGTGGKQPQHF
CDR3nt: TGTGCCAGCGATGGGACAGGGGGAAAACAGCCCCAGCATTTT

v_gene: TRBV5-4
j_gene: TRBJ1-1
abundance: few
d_gene: TRBD1
CDR3aa: CASSPLPGGQNTEAFF
CDR3nt: TGTGCCAGCAGCCCACTTCCAGGGGGACAAAACACTGAAGCTTTCTTT

v_gene: TRBV7-9
j_gene: TRBJ2-1
abundance: -
d_gene: -
CDR3aa: CASSWSLNEQFF
CDR3nt: TGTGCCAGCAGCTGGAGCCTCAATGAGCAGTTCTTC

v_gene: TRBV7-3
j_gene: TRBJ2-7
abundance: -
d_gene: -
CDR3aa: CASSLTPGPYEQYF
CDR3nt: TGTGCCAGCAGCTTAACTCCCGGACCTTACGAGCAGTACTTC

v_gene: TRBV5-8
j_gene: TRBJ2-5
abundance: -
d_gene: TRBD1
CDR3aa: CASSLGMGTGEETQYF
CDR3nt: TGTGCCAGCAGCTTGGGTATGGGGACAGGTGAAGAGACCCAGTACTTC

v_gene: TRBV2
j_gene: TRBJ1-3
abundance: -
d_gene: -
CDR3aa: CASSTRREDRGFGNTIYF
CDR3nt: TGTGCCAGCAGTACAAGACGGGAGGACAGAGGTTTCGGAAACACCATATATTTT

v_gene: TRBV5-1
j_gene: TRBJ1-4
abundance: -
d_gene: -
CDR3aa: CASSLMAPGNEKLFF
CDR3nt: TGCGCCAGCAGCTTGATGGCTCCGGGCAATGAAAAACTGTTTTTT

v_gene: TRBV6-5
j_gene: TRBJ2-3
abundance: -
d_gene: TRBD2
CDR3aa: CASSYGTSDTDTQYF
CDR3nt: TGTGCCAGCAGTTACGGGACTAGCGACACAGATACGCAGTATTTT

v_gene: TRBV11-2
j_gene: TRBJ2-1
abundance: -
d_gene: TRBD2
CDR3aa: CASSLDSGSHNEQFF
CDR3nt: TGTGCCAGCAGCTTAGATAGCGGGAGCCACAATGAGCAGTTCTTC

v_gene: TRBV19
j_gene: TRBJ1-1
abundance: -
d_gene: -
CDR3aa: CASIPPAEWGTEAFF
CDR3nt: TGTGCCAGTATCCCCCCAGCGGAATGGGGCACTGAAGCTTTCTTT

v_gene: TRBV5-1
j_gene: TRBJ2-5
abundance: -
d_gene: TRBD1
CDR3aa: CASSPGQAPSQETQYF
CDR3nt: TGCGCCAGCAGCCCAGGACAGGCGCCCTCCCAAGAGACCCAGTACTTC

v_gene: TRBV7-7
j_gene: TRBJ2-7
abundance: few
d_gene: TRBD2
CDR3aa: CASSSGLAGPLEQYF
CDR3nt: TGTGCCAGCAGCTCTGGACTAGCGGGGCCTCTCGAGCAGTACTTC

v_gene: TRBV6-5
j_gene: TRBJ2-7
abundance: many
d_gene: TRBD1
CDR3aa: CASSYSTGGIYEQYF
CDR3nt: TGTGCCAGCAGTTACTCTACAGGGGGTATCTACGAGCAGTACTTC